This T cell receptor beta chain was obtained from a study of CD8 T cells in ankylosing spondylitis. Concerning this clonotype itself: Its target is unknown.

Study-wide points: Disease-linked clones bore a CD8+ phenotype, appearing relatively rarely in peripheral blood. Significantly higher representation of disease-linked clones was reported for matched ankylosing spondylitis synovial fluid.

The CDR3 has 13 amino acids. Trimming cost V 7 bases and J 4 bases, with 14 bases left between them. MiXCR, run by TCRdb on the 5' RACE reads, gives a single entry per CDR3 protein. The sample has 300,000 to 400,000 distinct CDR3 sequences, more than 20% seen once. The receptor was isolated from a male donor with ankylosing spondylitis or in good health (not recorded which). Sequences were obtained from blood, either unsorted or a sorted T cell fraction (not recorded which). The chain employs TRBV12-3 or TRBV12-4 and TRBJ2-7; a weak D match, TRBD1 (5 bases). CDR3 bases: TGTGCCAGCACCCTAACAGGTGATTACGAGCAGTACTTC. Translated: CASTLTGDYEQYF.